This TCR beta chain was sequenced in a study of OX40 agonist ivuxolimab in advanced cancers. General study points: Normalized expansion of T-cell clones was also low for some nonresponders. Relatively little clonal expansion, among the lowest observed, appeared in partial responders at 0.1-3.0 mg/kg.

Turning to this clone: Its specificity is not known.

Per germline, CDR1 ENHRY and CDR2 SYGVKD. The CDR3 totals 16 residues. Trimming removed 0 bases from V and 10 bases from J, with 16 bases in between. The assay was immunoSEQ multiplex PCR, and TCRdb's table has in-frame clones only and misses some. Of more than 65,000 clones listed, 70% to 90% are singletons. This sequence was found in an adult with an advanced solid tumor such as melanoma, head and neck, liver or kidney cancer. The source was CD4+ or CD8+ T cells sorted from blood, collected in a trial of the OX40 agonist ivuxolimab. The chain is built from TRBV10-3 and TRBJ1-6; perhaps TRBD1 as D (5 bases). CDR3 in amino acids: CAISESGGVGGSPLHF. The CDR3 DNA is TGTGCCATCAGTGAGTCAGGAGGGGTTGGTGGGTCACCCCTCCACTTT.